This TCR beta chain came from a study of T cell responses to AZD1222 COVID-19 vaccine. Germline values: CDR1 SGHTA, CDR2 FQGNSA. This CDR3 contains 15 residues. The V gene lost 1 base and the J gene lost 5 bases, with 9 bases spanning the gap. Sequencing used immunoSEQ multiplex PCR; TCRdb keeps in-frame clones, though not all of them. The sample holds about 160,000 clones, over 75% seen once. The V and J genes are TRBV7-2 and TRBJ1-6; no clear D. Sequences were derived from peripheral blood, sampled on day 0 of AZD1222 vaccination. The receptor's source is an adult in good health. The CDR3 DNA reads TGTGCCAGCAGCTTAGAGGGAGGAGATAATTCACCCCTCCACTTT. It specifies CASSLEGGDNSPLHF.